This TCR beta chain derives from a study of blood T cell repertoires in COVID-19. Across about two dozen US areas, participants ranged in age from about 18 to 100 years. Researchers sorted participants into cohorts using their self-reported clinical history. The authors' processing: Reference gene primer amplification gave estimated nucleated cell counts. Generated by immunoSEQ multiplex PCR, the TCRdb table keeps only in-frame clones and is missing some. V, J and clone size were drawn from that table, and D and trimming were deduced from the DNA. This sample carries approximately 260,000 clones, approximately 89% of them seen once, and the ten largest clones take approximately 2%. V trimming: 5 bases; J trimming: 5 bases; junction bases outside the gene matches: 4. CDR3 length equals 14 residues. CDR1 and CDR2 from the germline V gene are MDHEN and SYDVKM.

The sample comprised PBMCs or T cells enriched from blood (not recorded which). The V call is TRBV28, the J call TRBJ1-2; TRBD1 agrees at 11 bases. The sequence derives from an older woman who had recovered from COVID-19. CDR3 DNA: TGTGCCAGCAGTCCTGGACAGGGGGCTTATGGCTACACCTTC. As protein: CASSPGQGAYGYTF.